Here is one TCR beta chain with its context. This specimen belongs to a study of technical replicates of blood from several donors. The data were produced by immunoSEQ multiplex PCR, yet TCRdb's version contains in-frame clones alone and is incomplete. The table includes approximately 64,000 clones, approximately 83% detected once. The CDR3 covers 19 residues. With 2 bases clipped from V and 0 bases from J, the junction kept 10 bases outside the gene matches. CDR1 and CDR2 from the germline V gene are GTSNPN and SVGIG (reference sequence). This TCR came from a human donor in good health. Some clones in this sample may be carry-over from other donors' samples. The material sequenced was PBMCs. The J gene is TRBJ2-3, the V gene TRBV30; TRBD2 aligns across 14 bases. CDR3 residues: CAWSTATSGRGTSTDTQYF. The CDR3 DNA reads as TGTGCCTGGAGTACCGCGACTAGCGGGAGGGGGACTAGCACAGATACGCAGTATTTT.